The 24 T cell receptor beta chains below all came from one sample that was sequenced in a study of cytomegalovirus exposure and HLA in healthy donors. The PCR employed 60 Vbeta primers together with 13 Jbeta primers. Repertoires were generated with immunoSEQ multiplex PCR, while TCRdb's copy carries only in-frame clones and drops some. The sample lists 120,000 or so clones, more than 60% seen once, with around 8.5% in the top ten. The sample comprised PBMCs. The receptors shown here come from a woman between 45 and 65 years old in good health and CMV-seropositive.

On this clone itself: A read error may produce the germline difference seen at one junction end. Different DNA sequences within this sample yield the same CDR3. This chain joins TRBV7-8 and TRBJ2-5, with 14 bases aligning to TRBD2. The V gene's germline CDR1 is SGHVS and CDR2 FQNEAQ. CDR3 length: 15 residues. CDR3 loop: CASSPIGTSGGTQYF. Here the CDR3 DNA reads TGCGCCAGCAGCCCAATAGGGACTAGCGGGGGGACCCAGTACTTC.

The chain joins TRBV23-1 to TRBJ2-6, with 8 bases identical to TRBD1. TRBV23-1 is an ORF for which the function is uncertain. Trimming removed 4 bases from V and 0 bases from J; junction bases left unmatched: 8. This CDR3 is built from 18 residues. CDR3 in DNA: TGCGCCAGCAGTCCAGCGACAGGGGCCAGCTCTGGGGCCAACGTCCTGACTTTC. The encoded protein is CASSPATGASSGANVLTF.

This clone was counted a few times. For the CDR3, the DNA is TGTGCCAGTAGTCTTTCAGGACAGCCAGATACGCAGTATTTT. This encodes CASSLSGQPDTQYF. The V call is TRBV19, the J call TRBJ2-3, with a tentative D call TRBD1 (6 bases). This CDR3 is built from 14 residues. Germline V CDR1 and CDR2: LNHDA, SQIVND (reference sequence). Deletions cut 5 bases from V and 4 bases from J, with 13 bases between.

The chain has TRBV2 and TRBJ2-1; 8 bases match TRBD2. Unmatched junction bases numbered 6, after V lost 6 bases and J lost 8 bases. The length of the CDR3 is 13 residues. In germline, CDR1 is SNHLY, CDR2 FYNNEI. DNA of the CDR3: TGTGCCAGCAGCGGGGGACTAGTCGATGAGCAGTTCTTC. Translation: CASSGGLVDEQFF.

This rearrangement joins TRBV19 to TRBJ2-2; the D gene is possibly TRBD1 (6 bases). The length of the CDR3 is 15 residues. Deletions cut 6 bases from V and 5 bases from J, with 16 bases between. Germline assignment: CDR1 LNHDA and CDR2 SQIVND (reference sequence). The CDR3: CASSRKARGTGELFF. CDR3 sequence (DNA): TGTGCCAGTAGCCGAAAGGCTAGGGGGACCGGGGAGCTGTTTTTT.

On this clone itself: The junction departs from germline at one end; a sequencing error may be responsible. The chain employs TRBV7-9 and TRBJ1-1; 10 bases are a match to TRBD1. Germline-derived CDR1 and CDR2 are SEHNR and FQNEAQ (reference sequence). CDR3 size: 13 residues. The CDR3: CSSSRTGGTEAFF. CDR3 nucleotides: TGTTCCAGCAGCAGGACAGGGGGCACTGAAGCTTTCTTT.

The chain has TRBV2 and TRBJ2-2; D ambiguous. Germline V gene lookup returns CDR1 SNHLY and CDR2 FYNNEI. Trimming removed 11 bases from V and 5 bases from J, with 15 bases in between. The CDR3 loop spans 13 amino acids. The CDR3 spells CASRVSFTGELFF. In DNA form, the CDR3 reads TGTGCCTCTCGAGTATCGTTTACCGGGGAGCTGTTTTTT.

J is TRBJ2-5 and V is TRBV5-1; D is ambiguous. Germline loops: CDR1 SGHRS, CDR2 YFSETQ. Trimming cost V 0 bases and J 5 bases, with 11 bases left between them. The CDR3 totals 14 residues. The CDR3 loop is CASSLARLRETQYF. The CDR3 DNA follows: TGCGCCAGCAGCTTGGCGAGGCTTCGGGAGACCCAGTACTTC.

The chain recombines TRBV27 with TRBJ2-7; 9 bases line up with TRBD1. The germline V gene has CDR1 MNHEY and CDR2 SMNVEV (reference sequence). V lost 6 bases to trimming and J lost 4 bases; unmatched junction nucleotides: 4. The CDR3 contains 13 residues. CDR3 nucleotide sequence: TGTGCCAGCAGGACAGGGGGGCGGTACGAGCAGTACTTC. It specifies CASRTGGRYEQYF.

The J gene is TRBJ2-7, the V gene TRBV4-1; 7 nucleotides line up with TRBD1. The CDR3 has 16 residues. The germline CDR1 and CDR2 sequences are MGHRA and YSYEKL. J was trimmed by 2 bases and V by 8 bases; bases with no gene match: 15. DNA of the CDR3: TGCGCCAGCGCAAACCCTCCGGGGACAGCACCCTACGAGCAGTACTTC. Protein: CASANPPGTAPYEQYF.

V gene TRBV7-2 combines with J gene TRBJ2-5, with unresolved D. Germline CDR1 reads SGHTA; CDR2 reads FQGNSA. The CDR3 runs to 11 residues. The V and J ends lost 4 bases and 5 bases respectively, with 5 bases between them. Here the CDR3 DNA reads TGTGCCAGCAGCTACTTCGAGACCCAGTACTTC. Protein sequence: CASSYFETQYF.

The CDR3 loop is CASSLPAGELFF. CDR3 nucleotide sequence: TGTGCCAGCAGCTTGCCCGCCGGGGAGCTGTTTTTT. This chain links TRBV5-4 with TRBJ2-2; no clear D. The CDR3 consists of 12 residues. The germline V gene has CDR1 SGHNT and CDR2 YYREEE (reference sequence). V lost 1 base to trimming and J lost 6 bases, with 4 bases between them.

This clone occurred a few times. This chain uses TRBV29-1 with TRBJ1-2; D gene unclear. Between the trimmed V and J ends, which lost 7 bases and 3 bases, there was a span of 12 bases. The length of the CDR3 is 12 residues. CDR1 is SQVTM, CDR2 ANQGSEA, per germline. The CDR3 DNA reads as TGCAGCGCCTGGTCTTCGGACTATGGCTACACCTTC. Its translation: CSAWSSDYGYTF. Combining the CDR3 with reference TRBV29-1 and TRBJ1-2 gives the whole variable domain SAVISQKPSRDICQRGTSLTIQCQVDSQVTMMFWYRQQPGQSLTLIATANQGSEATYESGFVIDKFPISRPNLTFSTLTVSNMSPEDSSIYLCSAWSSDYGYTFGSGTRLTVV.

The chain links TRBV6-1 to TRBJ2-5, with TRBD2 matching over 10 bases. Per germline, CDR1 MNHNS and CDR2 SASEGT. The CDR3 contains 13 residues. V lost 11 bases, J lost 1 base, and 4 bases stayed unmatched. The CDR3 bases are TGTGCCGGAGCGGGAGGGATCCAAGAGACCCAGTACTTC. Translated: CAGAGGIQETQYF.

The rearrangement uses TRBV5-1 and TRBJ1-1, with TRBD1 identical over 7 bases. The CDR3 has 16 amino acids. Trimming cost V 6 bases and J 5 bases; bases outside gene matches: 16. From germline, CDR1 is SGHRS and CDR2 YFSETQ. The CDR3 protein is CASNDPGQWSSTEAFF. The DNA for the CDR3 is TGCGCCAGCAACGATCCGGGACAGTGGAGTTCAACTGAAGCTTTCTTT.

A word on this clone: The DNA is left out, because the CDR3 cannot be placed on it with certainty; the CDR3 is given as TCRdb lists it. This chain links TRBV6-6 with TRBJ1-1. Germline assignment: CDR1 MNHNY and CDR2 SVGAGI (reference sequence). Counting both end residues, the CDR3 totals 14 amino acids. The CDR3 loop is CASILEGTRTEAFF.

The chain carries TRBV20-1 and TRBJ1-1; D unclear. V lost 3 bases and J 9 bases, leaving 11 bases between the germline ends. Germline lookup yields CDR1 DFQATT and CDR2 SNEGSKA (reference sequence). The CDR3 contains 11 residues. CDR3 residues: CSASGLSKAFF. In nucleotides, the CDR3 is TGCAGTGCTAGCGGACTTTCCAAAGCTTTCTTT.

This chain uses TRBV9 with TRBJ1-1; D not resolved. Germline CDR1 is SGDLS and CDR2 is YYNGEE. This CDR3 spans 15 amino acids. V dropped 1 base and J dropped 2 bases, with 12 bases sitting between them. The CDR3 here is CASSVSGSLNTEAFF. CDR3 DNA: TGTGCCAGCAGCGTAAGCGGCAGCCTAAACACTGAAGCTTTCTTT.

The chain couples TRBV19 to TRBJ2-7, with D possibly TRBD1 on 5 matching bases. Germline V CDR1 and CDR2: LNHDA, SQIVND (reference sequence). V lost 4 bases and J 3 bases, leaving 22 bases between the germline ends. This CDR3 has 17 amino acids. This chain's CDR3 is CASSRDGQVQSLYEQYF. CDR3 bases: TGTGCCAGTAGTAGAGATGGACAAGTCCAGAGCCTCTACGAGCAGTACTTC. The full variable domain, with the rest looked up from reference TRBV19 and TRBJ2-7, is DGGITQSPKYLFRKEGQNVTLSCEQNLNHDAMYWYRQDPGQGLRLIYYSQIVNDFQKGDIAEGYSVSREKKESFPLTVTSAQKNPTAFYLCASSRDGQVQSLYEQYFGPGTRLTVT.

The CDR3 protein is CASSLFGGDPDTQYF. The DNA for the CDR3 is TGTGCCAGCAGCTTATTCGGCGGGGATCCAGATACGCAGTATTTT. This chain joins TRBV7-2 and TRBJ2-3, with D maybe TRBD2 (6 bases). The V and J ends lost 2 bases and 4 bases respectively, with 13 bases between them. Germline lookup yields CDR1 SGHTA and CDR2 FQGNSA. The CDR3 sequence is 15 residues long.

This chain links TRBV5-1 with TRBJ1-4, with D hard to call. With 0 bases removed from V and 8 bases from J, the gap between germline ends came to 14 bases. The germline V gene has CDR1 SGHRS and CDR2 YFSETQ. The CDR3 is made up of 15 amino acids. The CDR3 sequence: CASSLEAQTDEKLFF. The CDR3 nucleotides read TGCGCCAGCAGCTTGGAGGCACAAACAGACGAAAAACTGTTTTTT.

The chain couples TRBV30 to TRBJ1-2; 9 nucleotides match TRBD1. Trimming took 0 bases from V and 0 from J; bases not matched to a gene: 5. The CDR3 runs 16 residues. Germline-derived CDR1 and CDR2 are GTSNPN and SVGIG (reference sequence). In DNA form, the CDR3 reads TGTGCCTGGAGTGTAGGAGGGACAGGGACTAACTATGGCTACACCTTC. Its translation is CAWSVGGTGTNYGYTF.

The chain joins TRBV7-2 to TRBJ2-1; 8 bases are a match to TRBD1. The CDR3 has 15 residues. Germline V gives CDR1 SGHTA, CDR2 FQGNSA. Losses at the gene ends were 3 bases for V and 0 bases for J; bases not matched to a gene: 1. CDR3 region: CASSFRGLSYNEQFF. The CDR3 DNA follows: TGTGCCAGCAGCTTCAGGGGGCTCTCCTACAATGAGCAGTTCTTC.

The chain joins TRBV19 to TRBJ2-2; a weak D match, TRBD1 (6 bases). CDR1 is LNHDA and CDR2 is SQIVND in the germline V gene (reference sequence). The CDR3 spans 17 residues. V lost 6 bases to trimming and J lost 1 base, with 18 bases between them. CDR3 coding DNA: TGTGCCAGTAGCCGCTTGTCCGGGACACAGAACACCGGGGAGCTGTTTTTT. Translation: CASSRLSGTQNTGELFF.